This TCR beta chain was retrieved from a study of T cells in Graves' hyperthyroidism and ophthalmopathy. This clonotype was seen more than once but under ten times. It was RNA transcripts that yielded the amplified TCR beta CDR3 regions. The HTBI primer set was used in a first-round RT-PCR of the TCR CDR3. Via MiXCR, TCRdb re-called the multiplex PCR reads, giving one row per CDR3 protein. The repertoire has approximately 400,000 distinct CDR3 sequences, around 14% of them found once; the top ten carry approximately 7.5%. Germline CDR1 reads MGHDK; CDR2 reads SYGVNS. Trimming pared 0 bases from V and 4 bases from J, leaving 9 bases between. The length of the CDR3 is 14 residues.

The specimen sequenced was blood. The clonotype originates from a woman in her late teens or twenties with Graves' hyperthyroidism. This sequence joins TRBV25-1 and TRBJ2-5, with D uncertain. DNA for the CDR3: TGTGCCAGCAGTGAATATGATTTGTCAGAGACCCAGTACTTC. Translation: CASSEYDLSETQYF.